The next 27 T cell receptor beta chains were all read from a single sample in a study of blood T cell repertoires in COVID-19. Only in-frame clones appear in the TCRdb table, and some are missing; sequencing was by immunoSEQ multiplex PCR. The table lists about 56,000 clones, about 88% of them singletons, with 43% in the top ten. Material for sequencing was peripheral blood. The origin of the receptors is an older woman with COVID-19, enrolled during active disease.

The rearrangement links TRBV7-8 to TRBJ2-1; the match to TRBD2 covers 8 bases. With V trimmed by 5 bases and J by 0 bases, 9 bases remained unmatched. The germline gives CDR1 SGHVS, CDR2 FQNEAQ. This CDR3 is built from 17 residues. The CDR3, as DNA: TGTGCCAGCAGCCCCCGGGGAGCGGGGGCCTCCTACAATGAGCAGTTCTTC. Translating gives CASSPRGAGASYNEQFF. Drawing the rest from reference TRBV7-8 and TRBJ2-1, the complete variable domain is GAGVSQSPRYKVAKRGQDVALRCDPISGHVSLFWYQQALGQGPEFLTYFQNEAQLDKSGLPSDRFFAERPEGSVSTLKIQRTQQEDSAVYLCASSPRGAGASYNEQFFGPGTRLTVL.

The genes are TRBV30 and TRBJ1-1, with TRBD1 as a possible D gene (5 bases). CDR1 and CDR2 from the germline V gene are GTSNPN and SVGIG (reference sequence). This CDR3 is 13 amino acids long. The ends were cut back, 2 bases at V and 1 base at J, with 8 bases in the middle. CDR3 sequence: CAWSIGQNTEAFF. CDR3 DNA: TGTGCCTGGAGTATCGGACAGAACACTGAAGCTTTCTTT.

V is TRBV5-1 and J is TRBJ1-2, with D possibly being TRBD1 (6 bases). Looked up from germline, CDR1 is SGHRS and CDR2 is YFSETQ. The germline V and J ends were trimmed by 5 bases and 8 bases, with 13 bases remaining between them. This CDR3 spans 12 amino acids. The CDR3, as DNA: TGCGCCAGCAGGTGGGGGCGCGAGGGCTACACCTTC. Its translation is CASRWGREGYTF.

J is TRBJ1-1 and V is TRBV15, with 7 positions matching TRBD1. J gave up 2 bases and V 1 base, and 7 bases lay outside the gene matches. Germline values: CDR1 LNHNV, CDR2 YYDKDF (reference sequence). This CDR3 is built from 16 residues. CDR3 coding DNA: TGTGCCACCAGCAGAGGGGTCAGACAGGGAAACACTGAAGCTTTCTTT. Translating it yields CATSRGVRQGNTEAFF.

V and J are TRBV6-2 or TRBV6-3 and TRBJ1-1; D not resolved. Germline values: CDR1 MNHEY, CDR2 SVGEGT. V dropped 1 base and J dropped 1 base, with 7 bases sitting between them. CDR3 length: 14 amino acids. CDR3 amino acids: CASSYFTGNTEAFF. Written as DNA, the CDR3 is TGTGCCAGCAGTTACTTTACGGGGAACACTGAAGCTTTCTTT.

The chain carries TRBV7-9 and TRBJ1-3, with 7 bases aligning to TRBD1. The CDR3 contains 17 residues. CDR1 and CDR2 from the germline V gene are SEHNR and FQNEAQ (reference sequence). J gave up 0 bases and V 0 bases, and 5 bases lay outside the gene matches. In nucleotides, the CDR3 is TGTGCCAGCAGCTTAGCACCAACAGGGGCCTCTGGAAACACCATATATTTT. This codes for CASSLAPTGASGNTIYF. Variable domain in full (rest from reference TRBV7-9 and TRBJ1-3): DTGVSQNPRHKITKRGQNVTFRCDPISEHNRLYWYRQTLGQGPEFLTYFQNEAQLEKSRLLSDRFSAERPKGSFSTLEIQRTEQGDSAMYLCASSLAPTGASGNTIYFGEGSWLTVV.

The gene calls are TRBV18 and TRBJ2-3, with D unclear. The CDR3 totals 12 residues. CDR1 KGHSH and CDR2 LQKENI come from the germline V gene. Trimming cost V 0 bases and J 6 bases, with 4 bases left between them. CDR3 loop: CASSPPGDTQYF. In DNA, the CDR3 is TGTGCCAGCTCACCACCGGGCGATACGCAGTATTTT.

In this sample, this clone turned up once. The J gene is TRBJ1-5, the V gene TRBV6-2 or TRBV6-3, with 7 bases lining up with TRBD1. Germline lookup yields CDR1 MNHEY and CDR2 SVGEGT. With V trimmed by 6 bases and J by 2 bases, 7 bases remained unmatched. The CDR3 has 15 residues. In DNA form, the CDR3 reads TGTGCCAGCAGCTCGGACAGGTCGGGCAATCAGCCCCAGCATTTT. Translated, it gives CASSSDRSGNQPQHF.

The V and J genes are TRBV27 and TRBJ2-2, with no clear D. The V end was cut by 10 bases, the J end by 4 bases, with 13 bases between. Germline-derived CDR1 and CDR2 are MNHEY and SMNVEV (reference sequence). This CDR3 spans 13 amino acids. CDR3 DNA: TGTGCCACCAAGGCCTCGGGCACCGGGGAGCTGTTTTTT. This gives the protein CATKASGTGELFF.

The rearrangement links TRBV19 to TRBJ1-2; D gene ambiguous. The CDR3 extends over 14 amino acids. The germline CDR1 and CDR2 sequences are LNHDA and SQIVND (reference sequence). Trimming took 8 bases from V and 7 from J, leaving 20 bases between them. CDR3 region: CASYPPIPFGGYTF. CDR3 sequence (DNA): TGTGCCAGTTATCCTCCGATCCCCTTCGGTGGCTACACCTTC.

The rearrangement uses TRBV2 and TRBJ2-1; D might be TRBD1 (6 bases). CDR1 and CDR2 from the germline V gene are SNHLY and FYNNEI. The CDR3 consists of 14 residues. The V and J ends lost 7 bases and 3 bases respectively, with 13 bases between them. The CDR3 region is CASIPGVGYNEQFF. The CDR3 DNA follows: TGTGCCAGCATCCCAGGGGTGGGCTACAATGAGCAGTTCTTC.

This chain links TRBV29-1 with TRBJ1-2; 7 nucleotides align to TRBD1. The germline gives CDR1 SQVTM, CDR2 ANQGSEA. Trimming removed 5 bases from V and 5 bases from J; junction bases left unmatched: 11. The CDR3 is 14 amino acids. The CDR3 DNA reads TGCAGCGTTTATGACAGGGAGCCTCCGTATGGCTACACCTTC. Translation gives CSVYDREPPYGYTF.

CDR3 nucleotides: TGCGCCAGCAGCCCAGGGGAGGGGAATCAGCCCCAGCATTTT. Protein sequence: CASSPGEGNQPQHF. The rearrangement joins TRBV5-1 to TRBJ1-5; maybe TRBD1 (6 bases). This CDR3 region has 14 residues. Germline CDR1 and CDR2: SGHRS and YFSETQ. Trimming took 4 bases from V and 4 from J, leaving 12 bases between them.

The J gene is TRBJ2-1, the V gene TRBV11-3; D is possibly TRBD2 (5 bases). V shed 6 bases and J shed 5 bases, with 8 bases lying between them. The CDR3 runs to 12 residues. The germline V gene has CDR1 SGHNT and CDR2 YENEEA. The CDR3 sequence: CASRGLDNEQFF. CDR3 in DNA: TGTGCCAGCAGAGGACTGGACAATGAGCAGTTCTTC.

The J gene is TRBJ2-5, the V gene TRBV11-2, with D possibly being TRBD2 (7 bases). CDR3 size: 15 residues. Germline V CDR1 and CDR2: SGHAT, FQNNGV. Deletions cut 1 base from V and 1 base from J, with 10 bases between. This CDR3 reads CASSLGGGPQETQYF. The CDR3 nucleotides read TGTGCCAGCAGCTTAGGGGGGGGGCCCCAAGAGACCCAGTACTTC.

The genes are TRBV7-8 and TRBJ2-7; 11 nucleotides line up with TRBD2. V was clipped by 3 bases and J by 5 bases; unmatched bases: 3. The CDR3 runs to 14 residues. Germline lookup yields CDR1 SGHVS and CDR2 FQNEAQ. The CDR3 sequence is CASSLTSGIDEQYF. CDR3 sequence (DNA): TGTGCCAGCAGCTTGACTAGCGGGATAGACGAGCAGTACTTC.

This clone appeared once. The V and J genes are TRBV2 and TRBJ1-1; no clear D. The CDR3 sequence is 16 residues long. V was trimmed by 5 bases and J by 1 base, leaving 17 bases between them. Looked up from germline, CDR1 is SNHLY and CDR2 is FYNNEI. The CDR3 DNA reads as TGTGCCAGCAGTATGTACGGGAGACGGACGAACACTGAAGCTTTCTTT. Translation: CASSMYGRRTNTEAFF. Using reference TRBV2 and TRBJ1-1 for the parts outside the CDR3, the full variable domain is EPEVTQTPSHQVTQMGQEVILRCVPISNHLYFYWYRQILGQKVEFLVSFYNNEISEKSEIFDDQFSVERPDGSNFTLKIRSTKLEDSAMYFCASSMYGRRTNTEAFFGQGTRLTVV.

The J gene is TRBJ1-2, the V gene TRBV19; D gene ambiguous. This CDR3 has 15 amino acids. CDR1 and CDR2 (germline): LNHDA, SQIVND (reference sequence). V lost 1 base to trimming and J lost 5 bases, with 14 bases between them. The CDR3 DNA reads as TGTGCCAGTAGTATAGCGGATCAGGCTTGGTATGGCTACACCTTC. Its translation is CASSIADQAWYGYTF. The variable domain in full, with the rest retrieved from reference TRBV19 and TRBJ1-2, is DGGITQSPKYLFRKEGQNVTLSCEQNLNHDAMYWYRQDPGQGLRLIYYSQIVNDFQKGDIAEGYSVSREKKESFPLTVTSAQKNPTAFYLCASSIADQAWYGYTFGSGTRLTVV.

CDR3 nucleotide sequence: TGTGCCAGTAGTATGGGCCAGGGCCCTGTCGGGACCCAGTACTTC. Translated, it gives CASSMGQGPVGTQYF. The genes are TRBV19 and TRBJ2-5; maybe TRBD1 (5 bases). The length of the CDR3 is 15 residues. Per germline, CDR1 LNHDA and CDR2 SQIVND (reference sequence). The V end was cut by 3 bases, the J end by 7 bases, with 18 bases between. The variable domain in full, completed from reference TRBV19 and TRBJ2-5, reads DGGITQSPKYLFRKEGQNVTLSCEQNLNHDAMYWYRQDPGQGLRLIYYSQIVNDFQKGDIAEGYSVSREKKESFPLTVTSAQKNPTAFYLCASSMGQGPVGTQYFGPGTRLLVL.

The genes are TRBV2 and TRBJ1-6; the match to TRBD1 covers 10 bases. Germline V gene sequence: CDR1 SNHLY, CDR2 FYNNEI. V gave up 4 bases and J gave up 10 bases; unmatched junction bases: 7. This CDR3 spans 15 amino acids. CDR3 amino acids: CASSGTGTGVSPLHF. CDR3 sequence (DNA): TGTGCCAGCAGTGGGACCGGGACAGGGGTCTCACCCCTCCACTTT.

The gene calls are TRBV19 and TRBJ1-5; TRBD1 agrees at 7 bases. The junction had 5 bases not matched to a gene; V was cut back by 5 bases and J by 4 bases. CDR3 size: 14 residues. The germline V gene has CDR1 LNHDA and CDR2 SQIVND (reference sequence). CDR3: CASSPYRGNQPQHF. The CDR3 DNA reads TGTGCCAGTAGTCCCTACAGGGGAAATCAGCCCCAGCATTTT.

This clone was picked up a small number of times. The V and J genes are TRBV19 and TRBJ2-7; no firm D call. Germline V gene sequence: CDR1 LNHDA, CDR2 SQIVND (reference sequence). V lost 3 bases and J lost 0, with 9 bases in between. CDR3 length equals 14 residues. CDR3 sequence: CASSIDRYSYEQYF. The CDR3 DNA follows: TGTGCCAGTAGTATTGATAGATACTCCTACGAGCAGTACTTC.

This chain connects TRBV5-6 to TRBJ1-2; D is unclear. The CDR3 consists of 13 residues. Deletions cut 0 bases from V and 5 bases from J, with 8 bases between. Germline loops: CDR1 SGHDT, CDR2 YYEEEE. The CDR3 here is CASSLELRYGYTF. DNA for the CDR3: TGTGCCAGCAGCTTGGAACTCCGATATGGCTACACCTTC.

V gene TRBV29-1 combines with J gene TRBJ2-1; TRBD2 matches at 13 bases. Germline CDR1 is SQVTM and CDR2 is ANQGSEA. This CDR3 is built from 14 residues. The J segment lost 7 bases and the V segment lost 4 bases, leaving 4 bases of the junction unmatched. In DNA, the CDR3 is TGCAGCGTTGCGGGACTAGCGGGGACTAATGAGCAGTTCTTC. Amino acid sequence: CSVAGLAGTNEQFF.

The CDR3 region has the DNA TGTGCCAGCAGTGAGGGCAGGTCGTACGATCAGCCCCAGCATTTT. It codes for CASSEGRSYDQPQHF. The rearrangement links TRBV6-1 to TRBJ1-5; D gene unclear. In germline, CDR1 is MNHNS, CDR2 SASEGT. Trimming shortened V by 3 bases and J by 5 bases, and 14 bases separated the two germline ends. This CDR3 has 15 amino acids.

The rearrangement joins TRBV3-1 (or the pseudogene TRBV3-2) to TRBJ2-3; 8 nucleotides align to TRBD1. Germline CDR1 and CDR2: LGHDT and YNNKEL (reference sequence). The CDR3 consists of 16 residues. V was clipped by 3 bases and J by 6 bases; unmatched bases: 11. CDR3 coding DNA: TGTGCCAGCAGCCAGGCTACAGGGGGTCCGGGCGATACGCAGTATTTT. This translates into CASSQATGGPGDTQYF.

The chain links TRBV2 to TRBJ2-2; 9 bases align to TRBD1. Germline CDR1 reads SNHLY; CDR2 reads FYNNEI. V dropped 3 bases and J dropped 6; count of bases not matched to a gene: 5. CDR3 length: 15 amino acids. The DNA of the CDR3 is TGTGCCAGCAGTGAGGGACAGGGAGGGGCCGGGGAGCTGTTTTTT. Residues: CASSEGQGGAGELFF.